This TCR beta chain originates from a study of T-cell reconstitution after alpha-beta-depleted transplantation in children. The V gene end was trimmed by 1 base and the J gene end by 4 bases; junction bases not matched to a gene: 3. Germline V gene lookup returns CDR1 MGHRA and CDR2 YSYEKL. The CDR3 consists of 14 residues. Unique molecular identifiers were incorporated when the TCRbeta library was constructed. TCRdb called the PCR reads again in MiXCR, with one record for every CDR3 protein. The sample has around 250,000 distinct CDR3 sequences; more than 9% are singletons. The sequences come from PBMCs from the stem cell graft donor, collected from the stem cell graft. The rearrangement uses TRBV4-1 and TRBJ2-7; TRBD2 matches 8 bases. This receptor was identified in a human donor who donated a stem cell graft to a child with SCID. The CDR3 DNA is TGCGCCAGCAGCCAAGTAGCGGGGAGATACGAGCAGTACTTC. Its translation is CASSQVAGRYEQYF.